The 10 T cell receptor beta chains listed next were all sequenced from one sample in a study of shared clonotypes between healthy human individuals. Terminally differentiated effector memory CD45RA+ cells were excluded from the naive CD8 cells, which were CD45RO-negative and positively selected for CCR7. The table came from immunoSEQ multiplex PCR; TCRdb's copy has only in-frame clones and leaves some out. This table holds roughly 2,000,000 clones, approximately 94% found once. Sequences were obtained from naive CD8+ T cells sorted from blood. The receptor source for this set is a man younger than 30 in good health.

The chain recombines TRBV23-1 with TRBJ2-7; 9 bases map to TRBD2. TRBV23-1 is an ORF, with its function uncertain. V lost 7 bases, J lost 4 bases, and 14 bases stayed unmatched. The CDR3 is made up of 16 amino acids. The CDR3 spells CASIGEVGLARYEQYF. The CDR3 DNA reads as TGCGCCAGCATAGGAGAGGTAGGACTAGCGAGGTACGAGCAGTACTTC.

The chain has TRBV7-2 and TRBJ2-2; D remains unclear. The V end lost 5 bases, the J end lost 8 bases, and 21 bases lay between the germline ends. Looked up from germline, CDR1 is SGHTA and CDR2 is FQGNSA. The CDR3 contains 16 residues. In DNA form, the CDR3 reads TGTGCCAGCAGCCCCTCCTTACGGCTGTATGCAGGGGAGCTGTTTTTT. Amino acid sequence: CASSPSLRLYAGELFF.

This clone was seen more than once but under ten times. The CDR3 DNA is TGTGCCAGTAGTATAGAAGGGTCTGTGAACACTGAAGCTTTCTTT. Protein: CASSIEGSVNTEAFF. The chain couples TRBV19 to TRBJ1-1; D is unclear. CDR1 and CDR2 from the germline V gene are LNHDA and SQIVND (reference sequence). The CDR3 length is 15 residues. Deletions cut 0 bases from V and 0 bases from J, with 8 bases between.

This chain links TRBV10-3 with TRBJ2-3; 7 bases fit TRBD2. After removal of 2 bases from V and 4 bases from J, the junction contained 12 bases not matched to a gene. CDR1 ENHRY and CDR2 SYGVKD come from the germline V gene. CDR3 size: 17 residues. DNA of the CDR3: TGTGCCATCAGTGAGCTCCCCGGCGGGAGCGGGGCAGATACGCAGTATTTT. Protein: CAISELPGGSGADTQYF.

The rearrangement links TRBV7-9 to TRBJ2-5; TRBD1 matches 7 bases. The junction had 14 bases not matched to a gene; V was cut back by 5 bases and J by 5 bases. This CDR3 is built from 16 residues. CDR1 and CDR2 (germline): SEHNR, FQNEAQ (reference sequence). The CDR3 loop is CASSHFRDSSLETQYF. In nucleotides, the CDR3 is TGTGCCAGCAGCCACTTTCGGGACAGTAGTCTGGAGACCCAGTACTTC.

The V gene is TRBV6-5, the J gene TRBJ1-4, with D perhaps matching TRBD1 (5 bases). This CDR3 comprises 12 residues. The V gene lost 5 bases and the J gene lost 8 bases, with 9 bases spanning the gap. Germline-derived CDR1 and CDR2 are MNHEY and SVGAGI. The CDR3 region has the DNA TGTGCCAGCAGTCCAAGACAGGAAAAACTGTTTTTT. It encodes CASSPRQEKLFF.

The V gene is TRBV2, the J gene TRBJ2-7; 14 positions match TRBD2. The germline gives CDR1 SNHLY, CDR2 FYNNEI. Trimming removed 0 bases from V and 4 bases from J; junction bases left unmatched: 2. The CDR3 extends over 16 amino acids. This CDR3 is CASSEAGTSGGYEQYF. DNA for the CDR3: TGTGCCAGCAGTGAAGCCGGGACTAGCGGGGGATACGAGCAGTACTTC.

The rearrangement uses TRBV10-1 and TRBJ2-1, with 10 bases matching TRBD2. The junction had 12 bases not matched to a gene; V was cut back by 2 bases and J by 8 bases. This CDR3 contains 17 residues. The V gene's germline CDR1 is WNHNN and CDR2 SYGVQD (reference sequence). DNA of the CDR3: TGCGCCAGCAGTGAGGAGCGGGAGGGCCCCGTGCTCCATGAGCAGTTCTTC. Its protein product is CASSEEREGPVLHEQFF.

The genes are TRBV7-2 and TRBJ2-7, with no clear D. The CDR3 covers 13 residues. With 1 base removed from V and 3 bases from J, the gap between germline ends came to 7 bases. Germline V gives CDR1 SGHTA, CDR2 FQGNSA. In DNA, the CDR3 is TGTGCCAGCAGCTTAGATGGTCTCTACGAGCAGTACTTC. This sequence encodes CASSLDGLYEQYF.

The gene calls are TRBV7-8 and TRBJ1-6; TRBD1 might be the D (5 bases). Germline values: CDR1 SGHVS, CDR2 FQNEAQ. V lost 5 bases and J 8 bases, leaving 13 bases between the germline ends. This CDR3 spans 14 amino acids. CDR3 nucleotide sequence: TGTGCCAGCAGCCTCCGGGACCGGGATTCACCCCTCCACTTT. Its protein product is CASSLRDRDSPLHF.